The 28 T cell receptor beta chains in this list originate from one sample, sequenced in a study of cytomegalovirus exposure and HLA in healthy donors. PCR amplification relied on 60 Vbeta primers (plus 13 Jbeta primers). Only in-frame clones appear in the TCRdb table, and some are missing; sequencing was by immunoSEQ multiplex PCR. The table lists 65,000 to 95,000 clones, approximately 79% of them singletons. Sequencing input: PBMCs. Source of these receptors: a human donor in good health.

This clone was counted once. At one end, the junction sequence differs from germline, possibly due to a read error. The chain is built from TRBV28 and TRBJ1-6, with 8 nucleotides matching TRBD1. Germline V gene sequence: CDR1 MDHEN, CDR2 SYDVKM. The CDR3 consists of 14 residues. The CDR3 is CAGSLRDRPVPLHF. The CDR3 DNA reads TGTGCCGGCAGTTTAAGGGACAGGCCTGTCCCCCTCCACTTT.

This clone showed up just once. The chain combines TRBV9 with TRBJ2-3; 11 bases align to TRBD2. CDR3 size: 16 residues. The J segment lost 0 bases and the V segment lost 2 bases, leaving 2 bases of the junction unmatched. Germline V CDR1 and CDR2: SGDLS, YYNGEE. CDR3 amino acids: CASSVSGGGSTDTQYF. CDR3 DNA: TGTGCCAGCAGCGTTAGCGGGGGGGGTAGCACAGATACGCAGTATTTT.

This chain connects TRBV2 to TRBJ2-3; 9 bases align to TRBD2. CDR3 length: 15 amino acids. The V segment lost 5 bases and the J segment 0 bases; nucleotides outside the gene matches: 3. Per the germline V gene, CDR1 is SNHLY and CDR2 is FYNNEI. This CDR3 is CASSLAGTSTDTQYF. The DNA of the CDR3 is TGTGCCAGCAGTCTAGCGGGGACTAGCACAGATACGCAGTATTTT. Based on the CDR3 plus reference TRBV2 and TRBJ2-3, the full variable domain is EPEVTQTPSHQVTQMGQEVILRCVPISNHLYFYWYRQILGQKVEFLVSFYNNEISEKSEIFDDQFSVERPDGSNFTLKIRSTKLEDSAMYFCASSLAGTSTDTQYFGPGTRLTVL.

The CDR3 protein is CASSVGAHYEQYF. The CDR3 DNA is TGTGCCAGCAGCGTTGGGGCACACTACGAGCAGTACTTC. The chain has TRBV5-8 and TRBJ2-7; D might be TRBD1 (5 bases). V lost 4 bases, J lost 3 bases, and 11 bases lay in between. The V gene's germline CDR1 is SGHTS and CDR2 YDEGEE. The CDR3 contains 13 residues.

On this clone itself: At one end, the junction sequence differs from germline, possibly due to a read error. This chain connects TRBV7-9 to TRBJ1-4; D possibly corresponds to TRBD1 (6 bases). CDR1 and CDR2 from the germline V gene are SEHNR and FQNEAQ (reference sequence). The CDR3 consists of 14 residues. CDR3 amino acids: CSSSLLGGVEKLFF. CDR3 nucleotide sequence: TGTTCCAGCAGTCTCCTAGGGGGGGTAGAAAAACTGTTTTTT.

There are a few counts of this clone. The V gene is TRBV5-6, the J gene TRBJ2-1; 7 bases map to TRBD1. V dropped 4 bases and J dropped 3; count of bases not matched to a gene: 4. Germline V gives CDR1 SGHDT, CDR2 YYEEEE. This CDR3 contains 14 residues. The chain's CDR3 is CASSGGQIYNEQFF. CDR3 sequence (DNA): TGTGCCAGCAGCGGGGGACAGATCTACAATGAGCAGTTCTTC.

This chain uses TRBV5-1 with TRBJ2-1; 7 bases are shared with TRBD2. The CDR3 length is 15 residues. Germline values: CDR1 SGHRS, CDR2 YFSETQ. V shed 4 bases, J shed 0 bases, and the junction held 4 bases outside the gene matches. The CDR3 coding sequence is TGCGCCAGCAGCCGGGGGGATAACTCCTACAATGAGCAGTTCTTC. Protein sequence: CASSRGDNSYNEQFF.

This clone came up a few times. The chain links TRBV7-6 to TRBJ2-1; D not resolved. Germline V gene lookup returns CDR1 SGHVS and CDR2 FNYEAQ. The ends were cut back, 3 bases at V and 1 base at J, with 4 bases in the middle. This CDR3 has 13 residues. The CDR3 nucleotides are TGTGCCAGCAGCTTTCAATCCTACAATGAGCAGTTCTTC. It yields the protein CASSFQSYNEQFF. Filled out from reference TRBV7-6 and TRBJ2-1, the complete variable domain reads GAGVSQSPRYKVTKRGQDVALRCDPISGHVSLYWYRQALGQGPEFLTYFNYEAQQDKSGLPNDRFSAERPEGSISTLTIQRTEQRDSAMYRCASSFQSYNEQFFGPGTRLTVL.

This clone was seen only a few times. The V call is TRBV2, the J call TRBJ1-5; 7 bases fit TRBD1. In germline, CDR1 is SNHLY, CDR2 FYNNEI. CDR3 size: 14 residues. Trimming cost V 9 bases and J 3 bases; bases outside gene matches: 8. Written as DNA, the CDR3 is TGTGCCAGTACCGGGACAGTTCTCAATCAGCCCCAGCATTTT. It encodes CASTGTVLNQPQHF. Based on the CDR3 plus reference TRBV2 and TRBJ1-5, the full variable domain is EPEVTQTPSHQVTQMGQEVILRCVPISNHLYFYWYRQILGQKVEFLVSFYNNEISEKSEIFDDQFSVERPDGSNFTLKIRSTKLEDSAMYFCASTGTVLNQPQHFGDGTRLSIL.

The J gene is TRBJ2-3, the V gene TRBV9; D uncertain. Germline-derived CDR1 and CDR2 are SGDLS and YYNGEE. The V gene lost 2 bases and the J gene lost 2 bases, with 12 bases spanning the gap. This CDR3 region has 15 residues. The CDR3 loop reads CASSVQVSFTDTQYF. For the CDR3, the DNA is TGTGCCAGCAGCGTGCAAGTTAGTTTCACAGATACGCAGTATTTT.

V gene TRBV5-5 combines with J gene TRBJ1-5; possible D gene TRBD1, 5 bases. The V gene's germline CDR1 is SGHKS and CDR2 YYEKEE (reference sequence). The CDR3 runs to 14 residues. V gave up 2 bases and J gave up 6 bases, with 12 bases separating them. CDR3 DNA: TGTGCCAGCAGCTTAACGACAGCGGGTCAGCCCCAGCATTTT. This translates into CASSLTTAGQPQHF.

The chain joins TRBV19 to TRBJ1-4; possible D gene TRBD1, 5 bases. The CDR3 has 13 residues. Germline CDR1 and CDR2: LNHDA and SQIVND (reference sequence). V lost 7 bases to trimming and J lost 7 bases, with 13 bases between them. Written as DNA, the CDR3 is TGTGCCAGTAAGTGGCCAAGGGGTGAAAAACTGTTTTTT. Residues: CASKWPRGEKLFF.

The chain links TRBV6-5 to TRBJ1-6; 8 bases align to TRBD1. The CDR3 is 16 amino acids. Germline-derived CDR1 and CDR2 are MNHEY and SVGAGI. V was clipped by 4 bases and J by 7 bases; unmatched bases: 9. The CDR3 here is CASSSQINRGNSPLHF. In DNA form, the CDR3 reads TGTGCCAGCAGTTCGCAAATTAACAGGGGGAATTCACCCCTCCACTTT.

V usage is TRBV23-1 and J usage is TRBJ2-7, with D perhaps TRBD2 (6 bases). TRBV23-1 is given ORF status, its function remaining uncertain. V was shortened by 0 bases and J by 4 bases, with 16 bases between the two germline ends. This CDR3 is 16 amino acids long. The CDR3 DNA is TGCGCCAGCAGTCAATCGTCCGGGGACTGGACGTACGAGCAGTACTTC. Its translation: CASSQSSGDWTYEQYF.

The chain couples TRBV5-8 to TRBJ2-1, with D possibly matching TRBD2 (5 bases). The CDR3 consists of 12 residues. V lost 7 bases, J lost 6 bases, and 11 bases lay in between. Germline-derived CDR1 and CDR2 are SGHTS and YDEGEE. The CDR3 here is CASGGLLNEQFF. CDR3 coding DNA: TGTGCCAGCGGAGGATTACTCAATGAGCAGTTCTTC.

The rearrangement uses TRBV7-8 and TRBJ2-5; TRBD2 is a possible D gene (6 bases). The CDR3 runs 12 residues. Trimming removed 8 bases from V and 4 bases from J, with 11 bases in between. The germline gives CDR1 SGHVS, CDR2 FQNEAQ. The CDR3 protein is CASEGSGETQYF. In DNA form, the CDR3 reads TGTGCCAGCGAGGGTAGCGGAGAGACCCAGTACTTC.

The V call is TRBV2, the J call TRBJ1-4, with a tentative D call TRBD1 (6 bases). V was cut by 7 bases and J by 7 bases, with 13 bases left in between. Germline assignment: CDR1 SNHLY and CDR2 FYNNEI. The CDR3 contains 13 residues. CDR3 DNA sequence: TGTGCCAGCACCACGGGGACACTTGAAAAACTGTTTTTT. Its translation is CASTTGTLEKLFF.

The V and J genes are TRBV2 and TRBJ2-2; 12 bases are shared with TRBD2. Germline CDR1 reads SNHLY; CDR2 reads FYNNEI. CDR3 length equals 15 residues. V trimming: 3 bases; J trimming: 7 bases; junction bases outside the gene matches: 3. CDR3 sequence: CASSELAGGVGELFF. The CDR3 bases are TGTGCCAGCAGTGAGCTAGCGGGGGGGGTCGGGGAGCTGTTTTTT.

The chain carries TRBV6-5 and TRBJ2-7; D is perhaps TRBD2 (5 bases). Germline V lookup: CDR1 MNHEY, CDR2 SVGAGI. The CDR3 sequence is 13 residues long. The V and J ends lost 10 bases and 1 base respectively, with 14 bases between them. CDR3 sequence reads: CATRTPGSYEQYF. The DNA of the CDR3 is TGTGCCACCCGCACTCCGGGGTCCTACGAGCAGTACTTC.

V is TRBV12-5 and J is TRBJ1-2; 8 bases fit TRBD1. V trimming: 5 bases; J trimming: 4 bases; junction bases outside the gene matches: 6. CDR1 is LGHNT, CDR2 FRNRAP, per germline. The CDR3 covers 14 residues. The CDR3 DNA follows: TGTGCTAGTGGTCGCCCCGGGACAGGCTATGGCTACACCTTC. It is translated as CASGRPGTGYGYTF.

This clone was counted a single time. The chain couples TRBV7-2 to TRBJ2-1; D is unclear. Trimming pared 5 bases from V and 0 bases from J, leaving 14 bases between. Per the germline V gene, CDR1 is SGHTA and CDR2 is FQGNSA. The CDR3 is 16 residues long. CDR3 region: CASSNTPHSSYNEQFF. The CDR3 DNA reads TGTGCCAGCAGCAACACCCCACACAGCTCCTACAATGAGCAGTTCTTC. Using reference TRBV7-2 and TRBJ2-1 for the parts outside the CDR3, the full variable domain is GAGVSQSPSNKVTEKGKDVELRCDPISGHTALYWYRQSLGQGLEFLIYFQGNSAPDKSGLPSDRFSAERTGGSVSTLTIQRTQQEDSAVYLCASSNTPHSSYNEQFFGPGTRLTVL.

The chain carries TRBV6-5 and TRBJ2-5; 11 nucleotides agree with TRBD2. CDR3 size: 14 residues. The ends lost 7 bases at V and 5 bases at J; junction bases unmatched: 6. Germline CDR1 reads MNHEY; CDR2 reads SVGAGI. The CDR3 loop reads CASTVLAGAETQYF. For the CDR3, the DNA is TGTGCCAGCACCGTACTAGCGGGGGCGGAGACCCAGTACTTC.

This clone was seen just once. V usage is TRBV6-5 and J usage is TRBJ1-2; 7 nucleotides agree with TRBD1. V lost 4 bases and J lost 4; bases outside the gene matches: 6. CDR1 MNHEY and CDR2 SVGAGI come from the germline V gene. CDR3 length: 14 amino acids. The CDR3 is CASSSNRGSYGYTF. The CDR3 DNA is TGTGCCAGCAGTTCCAACAGGGGCAGCTATGGCTACACCTTC.

With regard to this clone: A read error may produce the germline difference seen at one junction end. This chain connects TRBV7-2 to TRBJ1-2; tentative D call: TRBD1 (5 bases). This CDR3 contains 16 residues. The germline gives CDR1 SGHTA, CDR2 FQGNSA. Here the CDR3 DNA reads TGTGCCAGCAGCGCAAATAGGGGAATAATGGGATATGGCTACCCCTTC. Protein sequence: CASSANRGIMGYGYPF.

The CDR3 DNA is TGTGCCAGCAGCCCCAGGGGGCAGGTCGGGGAGCTGTTTTTT. This translates into CASSPRGQVGELFF. This rearrangement joins TRBV6-6 to TRBJ2-2; 8 bases map to TRBD1. Germline assignment: CDR1 MNHNY and CDR2 SVGAGI (reference sequence). Unmatched junction bases numbered 7, after V lost 6 bases and J lost 7 bases. The CDR3 totals 14 residues.

The V call is TRBV6-1, the J call TRBJ2-2; 9 bases are shared with TRBD1. V lost 4 bases, J lost 4 bases, and 7 bases stayed unmatched. The CDR3 loop spans 16 amino acids. CDR1 and CDR2 from the germline V gene are MNHNS and SASEGT. CDR3 region: CASSGPGQGGTGELFF. CDR3 DNA sequence: TGTGCCAGCAGTGGACCGGGACAGGGCGGCACCGGGGAGCTGTTTTTT.

This clone was recorded once. The V gene is TRBV29-1, the J gene TRBJ1-2, with 9 bases identical to TRBD1. The CDR3 length is 15 residues. Germline CDR1 SQVTM, CDR2 ANQGSEA. The V gene end was trimmed by 5 bases and the J gene end by 4 bases; junction bases not matched to a gene: 11. CDR3 nucleotide sequence: TGCAGCGTTCTACCTCCGGGGACAGGGATCTATGGCTACACCTTC. Translating it yields CSVLPPGTGIYGYTF.

The V and J genes are TRBV11-2 and TRBJ2-1; D perhaps matches TRBD2 (8 bases). Germline CDR1 is SGHAT and CDR2 is FQNNGV. Trimming removed 5 bases at V and 0 bases at J, with 17 bases between. This CDR3 comprises 17 residues. The CDR3 sequence is CASSPSTGTSSYNEQFF. CDR3 DNA sequence: TGTGCCAGCAGCCCATCGACAGGGACTAGCTCCTACAATGAGCAGTTCTTC.